This TCR beta chain is from a study of beta chain features in type 1 diabetes. This clone has a count of ten or more. The study reverse transcribed the entire isolated RNA, so it sequenced expressed TCRB transcripts. Regulatory, naive and central memory T cell samples averaged around 3.9 million reads. The method was immunoSEQ multiplex PCR; TCRdb's version includes in-frame clones alone and lacks a portion of them. In the table there are around 250,000 clones, 27% of which are singletons. V was clipped by 2 bases and J by 0 bases, with 11 bases between them. Germline CDR1 GTSNPN, CDR2 SVGIG (reference sequence). The CDR3 is made up of 16 amino acids.

Material for sequencing was central memory CD4+ T cells from blood. V is TRBV30 and J is TRBJ2-6; D is undetermined. This TCR was sampled from a man aged 25 to 40 in good health. DNA for the CDR3: TGTGCCTGGAGTTCTGGGCCGGGCTCTGGGGCCAACGTCCTGACTTTC. It codes for CAWSSGPGSGANVLTF.